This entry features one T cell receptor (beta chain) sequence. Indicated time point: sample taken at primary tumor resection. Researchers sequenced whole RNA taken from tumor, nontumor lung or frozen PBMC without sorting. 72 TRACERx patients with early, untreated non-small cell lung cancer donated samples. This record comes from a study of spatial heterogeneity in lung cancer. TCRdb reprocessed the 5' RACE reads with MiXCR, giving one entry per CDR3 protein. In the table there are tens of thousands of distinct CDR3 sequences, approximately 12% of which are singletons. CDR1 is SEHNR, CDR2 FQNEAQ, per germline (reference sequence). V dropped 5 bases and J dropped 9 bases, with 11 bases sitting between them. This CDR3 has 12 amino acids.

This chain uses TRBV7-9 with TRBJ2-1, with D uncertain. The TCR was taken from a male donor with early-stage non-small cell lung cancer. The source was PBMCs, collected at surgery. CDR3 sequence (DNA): TGTGCCAGCAGCCTCTCCTTGAGTGAGCAGTTCTTC. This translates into CASSLSLSEQFF.